The sequence of this TCR beta chain was determined in a study of OX40 agonist ivuxolimab in advanced cancers. At the level of the study: Those treated in dose escalation had hepatocellular carcinoma, melanoma, renal cell cancer or head and neck cancer.

Drawing of blood for sampling happened at baseline, at cycle 4 day 1, and at cycle 7 day 1. Repertoires were generated with immunoSEQ multiplex PCR, while TCRdb's copy carries only in-frame clones and drops some. The sample includes some 96,000 clones, over 75% seen only once; the top ten take around 0.15%. In germline, CDR1 is MGHRA, CDR2 YSYEKL. V lost 7 bases to trimming and J lost 6 bases; unmatched junction nucleotides: 12. The CDR3 loop spans 16 amino acids. The sequence was collected from an adult with an advanced solid tumor such as melanoma, head and neck, liver or kidney cancer. The chain employs TRBV4-1 and TRBJ2-3; TRBD1 matches at 11 bases. Material: CD4+ or CD8+ T cells sorted from blood, obtained in a trial of the OX40 agonist ivuxolimab. The CDR3 bases are TGCGCCAGCAACCGGGACAGGGGGGCAGGAGGGGATACGCAGTATTTT. Protein sequence: CASNRDRGAGGDTQYF.